This T cell receptor beta chain derives from a study of cytomegalovirus exposure and HLA in healthy donors. Study-wide results and caveats: HLA-A and HLA-B allele assignments for most subjects were reportedly predicted accurately using TCR beta sequences. Cytomegalovirus association was assigned to 150 to 200 TCR beta chains. In a later analysis, a missense DCLRE1C variant was linked to TCR beta V- and J-gene trimming.

About this clone itself: Its antigen is as yet unknown.

The V segment lost 4 bases and the J segment 9 bases; nucleotides outside the gene matches: 13. Germline-derived CDR1 and CDR2 are MDHEN and SYDVKM. This CDR3 has 17 residues. 13 Jbeta primers and 60 Vbeta primers were used for the PCR. Method: immunoSEQ multiplex PCR; TCRdb's copy keeps in-frame clones and lacks some. The top ten clones hold less than 2.5% of a sample with about 160,000 clones, about 80% of them seen once. The receptor comes from a man aged 50 or older in good health and CMV-seropositive. This sequence joins TRBV28 and TRBJ1-6, with 9 bases aligning to TRBD1. The sequenced material came from PBMCs. The CDR3 is CASSSTFGTGLSSPLHF. DNA for the CDR3: TGTGCCAGCAGTTCCACCTTCGGGACAGGGCTTAGTTCACCCCTCCACTTT.